This T cell receptor beta chain was found in a study of shared clonotypes between healthy human individuals. The study, taken as a whole, reports: The sole specimen, blood, was sampled, and tissue repertoires likely differ. The study generally estimated greater richness for naive than memory subsets.

CD45RO-negative, CCR7-positively selected cells formed the naive CD8 fraction, excluding terminally differentiated effector memory CD45RA+ cells. All donors were Caucasian adults living in Nashville, Tennessee. A remark on this clone: Its antigen is not known.

Authors' methods: Junction-only sequences without quality scores came from ImmunoSEQ, so filtering differed. Data came from immunoSEQ multiplex PCR; TCRdb stores just in-frame clones and leaves some out. V, J and clone size were drawn from that table, and D and trimming were deduced from the DNA. The repertoire holds roughly 1,800,000 clones, with about 94% as singletons. CDR3 size: 14 residues. From germline, CDR1 is GTSNPN and CDR2 SVGIG (reference sequence). V lost 1 base and J lost 5, with 11 bases in between. The J gene is TRBJ2-2, the V gene TRBV30; maybe TRBD1 (6 bases). Sequenced sample: naive CD8+ T cells sorted from blood. The source is a young man in good health. DNA for the CDR3: TGTGCCTGGAGTGAGGGGGTGCGGACCGGGGAGCTGTTTTTT. Residues: CAWSEGVRTGELFF.